The 10 T cell receptor beta chains reported below all come from one sample, sequenced in a study of regulatory T cells in long-lasting Graves disease (dated by TCRdb to the early 2020s). Library preparation used multiplex PCR. Data came from an Illumina HiSeq 4000. TCR beta libraries were built with iRepertoire HTBI primers and Arm-PCR amplification of CDR3 regions. The public sequencing data were trimmed at Q25 with fastp and processed into clonotypes with MiXCR by TCRdb, which kept only in-frame beta chains. Rows are combined by CDR3 protein, so each entry shows the most common genes and DNA. This sample has over 200,000 distinct CDR3 sequences in its table, and about 17% of those were observed once. The top ten clones comprise 12% to 15% of the sample. The time point label on this specimen signifies: newly diagnosed GD, antithyroid drugs for less than 3 months. RNA was extracted from PBMCs in TRIzol for both TCR sequencing and RNA sequencing.

The data were also submitted as part of a second study, on T cells in Graves' hyperthyroidism and ophthalmopathy.

The sequencing used peripheral blood mononuclear cells (PBMCs), collected at new diagnosis, from a patient treated with antithyroid drugs. The receptors shown here come from a woman in her thirties with Graves disease. Donor details come from another sample of the same person, matched by shared clones.

The sample holds many counts of this clonotype. The rearrangement uses TRBV28 and TRBJ1-2; no clear D. CDR1 MDHEN and CDR2 SYDVKM come from the germline V gene. The CDR3 extends over 12 amino acids. V shed 3 bases and J shed 12 bases, with 14 bases lying between them. The CDR3 DNA reads TGTGCCAGCAGTTTTCTGGGGATTGAACACACCTTC. Translation: CASSFLGIEHTF.

The J gene is TRBJ1-2, the V gene TRBV20-1, with a tentative D call TRBD1 (6 bases). The CDR3 consists of 15 residues. Between the trimmed V and J ends, which lost 4 bases and 2 bases, there was a span of 17 bases. Germline-derived CDR1 and CDR2 are DFQATT and SNEGSKA (reference sequence). The CDR3 region is CSATSMGGVNYGYTF. In nucleotides, the CDR3 is TGCAGTGCTACCTCAATGGGGGGCGTGAACTATGGCTACACCTTC.

The chain joins TRBV2 to TRBJ2-5, with 7 bases identical to TRBD2. Germline lookup yields CDR1 SNHLY and CDR2 FYNNEI. There are 13 residues in the CDR3. V shed 4 bases, J shed 5 bases, and the junction held 4 bases outside the gene matches. The CDR3 DNA follows: TGTGCCAGCAGTGGAGACGGGGGGGAGACCCAGTACTTC. Amino acids: CASSGDGGETQYF. Supplemented by reference TRBV2 and TRBJ2-5, the full variable domain reads EPEVTQTPSHQVTQMGQEVILRCVPISNHLYFYWYRQILGQKVEFLVSFYNNEISEKSEIFDDQFSVERPDGSNFTLKIRSTKLEDSAMYFCASSGDGGETQYFGPGTRLLVL.

The table lists this clonotype with many counts. This chain links TRBV5-4 with TRBJ1-4; D uncertain. The CDR3 consists of 15 residues. Germline CDR1 SGHNT, CDR2 YYREEE (reference sequence). V gave up 0 bases and J gave up 5 bases, with 11 bases separating them. The CDR3 DNA reads TGTGCCAGCAGCTTGGCCGGCGGTAGGAATGAAAAACTGTTTTTT. Residues: CASSLAGGRNEKLFF.

This clonotype has at least ten counts. The V call is TRBV27, the J call TRBJ2-1; D is undetermined. V was trimmed by 3 bases and J by 4 bases, leaving 16 bases between them. Germline V gene data show CDR1 as MNHEY and CDR2 as SMNVEV (reference sequence). The CDR3 has 16 residues. The CDR3 nucleotides read TGTGCCAGCAGTTTTCATTCTAGAGCAGAGTACAATGAGCAGTTCTTC. Translated, it gives CASSFHSRAEYNEQFF.

This clonotype was detected ten times or more. The rearrangement uses TRBV5-1 and TRBJ1-1, with 7 bases aligning to TRBD1. This CDR3 has 15 amino acids. V dropped 4 bases and J dropped 7; count of bases not matched to a gene: 13. The germline CDR1 and CDR2 sequences are SGHRS and YFSETQ. CDR3 loop: CASSRQWTGKNEAFF. As DNA, the CDR3 is TGCGCCAGCAGCCGCCAATGGACAGGTAAAAATGAAGCTTTCTTT.

A remark on this clonotype: A read error is possible here, since a much larger clone lies one base away. The rearrangement links TRBV12-3 or TRBV12-4 to TRBJ1-3; D perhaps matches TRBD1 (5 bases). The CDR3 extends over 16 amino acids. CDR3: CASNPRRRGQGNTTYF. CDR3 DNA: TGTGCCAGCAACCCGCGTAGGAGGGGTCAAGGAAACACCACATATTTT.

About this clonotype: A read error may explain this, as a much larger clone is one base away. The chain is built from TRBV20-1 and TRBJ2-5; D call uncertain. The CDR3 has 14 amino acids. Trimming shortened V by 0 bases and J by 1 base, and 9 bases separated the two germline ends. Germline assignment: CDR1 DFQATT and CDR2 SNEGSKA (reference sequence). This chain's CDR3 is CSARDSPSQETQYF. DNA for the CDR3: TGCAGTGCTAGAGATTCCCCGTCCCAAGAGACCCAGTACTTC.

This clonotype was detected many times. The rearrangement joins TRBV9 to TRBJ2-1; TRBD2 matches 12 bases. The CDR3 sequence is 15 residues long. CDR1 is SGDLS, CDR2 YYNGEE, per germline. V dropped 0 bases and J dropped 9; count of bases not matched to a gene: 4. The CDR3 sequence is CASSVELAGGGEQFF. For the CDR3, the DNA is TGTGCCAGCAGCGTAGAGCTAGCGGGGGGGGGTGAGCAGTTCTTC.

In its sample, this clonotype was seen many times. The chain employs TRBV20-1 and TRBJ2-5; 10 bases map to TRBD1. Germline V gene sequence: CDR1 DFQATT, CDR2 SNEGSKA (reference sequence). J gave up 3 bases and V 7 bases, and 8 bases lay outside the gene matches. This CDR3 region has 14 residues. The CDR3 DNA reads as TGCAGTGGAGGGACAGGGGTGTGGGAAGAGACCCAGTACTTC. Translation: CSGGTGVWEETQYF.